This TCR beta chain was observed in a study of identical twins. Overall study findings and caveats: Twins' surplus sharing was weaker for beta out-of-frame sequences.

In its sample, this clonotype was seen a few times. What it recognizes is unknown. Germline lookup yields CDR1 DFQATT and CDR2 SNEGSKA (reference sequence). The CDR3 consists of 15 residues. Losses at the gene ends were 0 bases for V and 3 bases for J; bases not matched to a gene: 3. TCRdb processed the 5' RACE reads anew with MiXCR; each CDR3 protein has one entry. The table has about 470,000 distinct CDR3 sequences, 20% to 25% seen once. These sequences were also reported in another study, on T cells expressing NK-cell markers.

The chain joins TRBV20-1 to TRBJ2-2; 8 positions match TRBD2. The receptor's source is a woman between 18 and 29 years old in good health. Sequenced material: CD4+ T cells sorted from blood. The CDR3 here is CSAREAGVDTGELFF. The CDR3 nucleotides are TGCAGTGCTAGAGAAGCGGGAGTAGACACCGGGGAGCTGTTTTTT.